A selection of T cell receptor beta chains follows, all from one sample in a study of CD8 T cells in Susac syndrome. TCRdb independently ran MiXCR on the immunoSEQ multiplex PCR reads; one entry per CDR3 protein. Here the sample spans about 430,000 distinct CDR3 sequences, 75% to 90% being singletons. The sequenced material came from CD8+ T cells from PBMCs. These receptors were taken from a human donor with multiple sclerosis. Both conserved end residues are part of each CDR3. Each record gives: V gene, clone size, D gene, J gene, CDR3 protein, CDR3 DNA. The D gene is left open where the match is weak. A row's size may be missing; if present it is once, few, many or a size class.

v_gene: TRBV7-7
abundance: .
d_gene: TRBD2
j_gene: TRBJ2-3
CDR3aa: CASSRTRGGTDTQYF
CDR3nt: TGTGCCAGCAGCCGGACCCGCGGGGGGACAGATACGCAGTATTTT

v_gene: TRBV6-4
abundance: .
d_gene: .
j_gene: TRBJ2-4
CDR3aa: CASSDSLGQRLNIQYF
CDR3nt: TGTGCCAGCAGTGACTCCCTCGGACAGCGATTAAACATTCAGTACTTC

v_gene: TRBV6-1
abundance: .
d_gene: .
j_gene: TRBJ2-7
CDR3aa: CASRGDTSFYEQYF
CDR3nt: TGTGCCAGCAGAGGGGACACATCCTTCTACGAGCAGTACTTC

v_gene: TRBV5-1
abundance: .
d_gene: TRBD1
j_gene: TRBJ2-2
CDR3aa: CASSRPGQDPSNTGELFF
CDR3nt: TGCGCCAGCAGTCGTCCGGGACAGGACCCCTCGAACACCGGGGAGCTGTTTTTT

v_gene: TRBV29-1
abundance: .
d_gene: .
j_gene: TRBJ1-1
CDR3aa: CSTYPTTVIIPEAFF
CDR3nt: TGCAGCACCTACCCAACGACAGTCATCATCCCTGAAGCTTTCTTT

v_gene: TRBV5-1
abundance: .
d_gene: TRBD2
j_gene: TRBJ2-3
CDR3aa: CASSHHSGNTDTQYF
CDR3nt: TGCGCCAGCAGCCATCATAGCGGGAACACAGATACGCAGTATTTT

v_gene: TRBV7-6
abundance: few
d_gene: .
j_gene: TRBJ2-4
CDR3aa: CASSSGEAKNIQYF
CDR3nt: TGTGCCAGCAGCTCCGGAGAAGCCAAAAACATTCAGTACTTC

v_gene: TRBV5-1
abundance: .
d_gene: TRBD2
j_gene: TRBJ2-1
CDR3aa: CASSLDRREGLGNEQFF
CDR3nt: TGCGCCAGCAGCTTGGATAGGCGGGAGGGCCTAGGGAATGAGCAGTTCTTC

v_gene: TRBV7-8
abundance: once
d_gene: .
j_gene: TRBJ2-7
CDR3aa: CASSLDYIYEQYF
CDR3nt: TGTGCCAGCAGCTTAGATTACATTTACGAGCAGTACTTC

v_gene: TRBV7-8
abundance: .
d_gene: .
j_gene: TRBJ1-1
CDR3aa: CASSLASNLPGTEAFF
CDR3nt: TGTGCCAGCAGCTTAGCGAGTAACCTTCCCGGTACTGAAGCTTTCTTT

v_gene: TRBV27
abundance: .
d_gene: .
j_gene: TRBJ1-1
CDR3aa: CASSLTIGNTEAFF
CDR3nt: TGTGCCAGCAGTTTGACGATTGGGAACACTGAAGCTTTCTTT

v_gene: TRBV6-1
abundance: .
d_gene: .
j_gene: TRBJ2-5
CDR3aa: CASRGSWRETQYF
CDR3nt: TGTGCCAGCAGGGGCAGCTGGAGGGAGACCCAGTACTTC

v_gene: TRBV29-1
abundance: .
d_gene: .
j_gene: TRBJ2-2
CDR3aa: CSVEVRTPGELFF
CDR3nt: TGCAGCGTTGAGGTCCGAACCCCCGGGGAGCTGTTTTTT

v_gene: TRBV27
abundance: .
d_gene: TRBD1
j_gene: TRBJ1-3
CDR3aa: CASRDREAGNTIYF
CDR3nt: TGTGCCAGCCGGGACAGGGAGGCTGGAAACACCATATATTTT

v_gene: TRBV6-1
abundance: few
d_gene: .
j_gene: TRBJ2-3
CDR3aa: CASRGGWTATDTQYF
CDR3nt: TGTGCCAGCAGGGGCGGGTGGACAGCCACAGATACGCAGTATTTT